These 29 T cell receptor beta chains were sequenced from one sample in a study of CD8 T cells in ankylosing spondylitis (dated by TCRdb to 2016 to 2017). The library was built by means of 5' RACE. TCRdb names Illumina HiSeq 2500 as the instrument used. Using fastp trimming at Q25 and MiXCR clonotype assembly, TCRdb reanalyzed the public sequencing data and kept in-frame beta chains. All rows with the same CDR3 protein become a single entry with the most common DNA and genes. The sample table lists about 52,000 distinct CDR3 sequences, 6.5% to 9% of them with a count of one. The ten largest clones represent about 8.1% of the sample. The specimen sequenced was blood, either unsorted or a sorted T cell fraction (not recorded which). The receptor source for this set is a female donor with ankylosing spondylitis or in good health (not recorded which).

By proportion, this clonotype is large. The J gene is TRBJ1-6, the V gene TRBV3-1, with D uncertain. Germline V CDR1 and CDR2: LGHDT, YNNKEL (reference sequence). This CDR3 has 13 residues. The V gene lost 1 base and the J gene lost 6 bases, with 4 bases spanning the gap. The CDR3 coding sequence is TGTGCCAGCAGCCAAGGGCCTAATTCACCCCTCCACTTT. Amino acids: CASSQGPNSPLHF. Filled out from reference TRBV3-1 and TRBJ1-6, the complete variable domain reads DTAVSQTPKYLVTQMGNDKSIKCEQNLGHDTMYWYKQDSKKFLKIMFSYNNKELIINETVPNRFSPKSPDKAHLNLHINSLELGDSAVYFCASSQGPNSPLHFGNGTRLTVT.

This clonotype was recorded at least ten times. V usage is TRBV3-1 and J usage is TRBJ1-5, with a possible D match to TRBD1 (5 bases). With 1 base removed from V and 4 bases from J, the gap between germline ends came to 8 bases. Germline CDR1 and CDR2: LGHDT and YNNKEL (reference sequence). The CDR3 is made up of 14 amino acids. The CDR3 reads CASSQGQRNQPQHF. Here the CDR3 DNA reads TGTGCCAGCAGCCAAGGACAGAGAAATCAGCCCCAGCATTTT. Combining the CDR3 with reference TRBV3-1 and TRBJ1-5 gives the whole variable domain DTAVSQTPKYLVTQMGNDKSIKCEQNLGHDTMYWYKQDSKKFLKIMFSYNNKELIINETVPNRFSPKSPDKAHLNLHINSLELGDSAVYFCASSQGQRNQPQHFGDGTRLSIL.

This clonotype was found many times. The chain carries TRBV12-3 or TRBV12-4 and TRBJ2-2; 7 bases are shared with TRBD1. V lost 5 bases and J lost 8; bases outside the gene matches: 2. The CDR3 has 12 amino acids. The CDR3 bases are TGTGCCAGCAGTCGACAGGGAGGGGAGCTGTTTTTT. Translating it yields CASSRQGGELFF.

This clonotype was recorded at least ten times. The rearrangement uses TRBV5-1 and TRBJ2-1, with TRBD1 matching over 10 bases. The CDR3 runs to 17 residues. The J segment lost 6 bases and the V segment lost 4 bases, leaving 13 bases of the junction unmatched. The germline V gene has CDR1 SGHRS and CDR2 YFSETQ. CDR3 sequence reads: CASSDASGTGVGNEQFF. CDR3 DNA sequence: TGCGCCAGCAGCGACGCATCCGGGACAGGGGTAGGCAATGAGCAGTTCTTC. Full variable domain (missing parts from reference TRBV5-1 and TRBJ2-1): KAGVTQTPRYLIKTRGQQVTLSCSPISGHRSVSWYQQTPGQGLQFLFEYFSETQRNKGNFPGRFSGRQFSNSRSEMNVSTLELGDSALYLCASSDASGTGVGNEQFFGPGTRLTVL.

This clonotype appeared many times. This chain joins TRBV6-2 or TRBV6-3 and TRBJ2-3; 11 bases are a match to TRBD2. CDR1 is MNHEY and CDR2 is SVGEGT in the germline V gene. J was trimmed by 3 bases and V by 6 bases; bases with no gene match: 2. This CDR3 spans 14 amino acids. The chain's CDR3 is CASRRLAGTDTQYF. CDR3 nucleotides: TGTGCCAGCAGAAGACTAGCGGGGACAGATACGCAGTATTTT.

At least ten counts were recorded for this clonotype. The chain carries TRBV20-1 and TRBJ1-2; D is uncertain. V lost 3 bases and J 4 bases, leaving 9 bases between the germline ends. This CDR3 has 12 residues. Germline lookup yields CDR1 DFQATT and CDR2 SNEGSKA (reference sequence). The CDR3 DNA reads as TGCAGTGCTAGTGCGGGGAGCTATGGCTACACCTTC. Its protein product is CSASAGSYGYTF.

This clonotype was seen a few times. The V gene is TRBV7-2, the J gene TRBJ2-5, with D tentatively TRBD1 (5 bases). Looked up from germline, CDR1 is SGHTA and CDR2 is FQGNSA. Deletions cut 5 bases from V and 3 bases from J, with 10 bases between. This CDR3 contains 13 residues. In nucleotides, the CDR3 is TGTGCCAGCAGCCCCCGCAGGGAAGAGACCCAGTACTTC. It specifies CASSPRREETQYF.

The table lists this clonotype with many counts. The chain carries TRBV5-1 and TRBJ2-3; 9 bases are a match to TRBD1. V gave up 0 bases and J gave up 5 bases; unmatched junction bases: 4. The CDR3 runs 15 residues. The germline V gene has CDR1 SGHRS and CDR2 YFSETQ. CDR3 sequence: CASSLGQGDRDTQYF. The CDR3 region has the DNA TGCGCCAGCAGCTTGGGACAGGGGGACCGAGATACGCAGTATTTT.

This clonotype was recorded many times. The V gene is TRBV4-3, the J gene TRBJ2-1; perhaps D is TRBD1 or TRBD2 (5 bases each). Trimming removed 3 bases at V and 8 bases at J, with 20 bases between. CDR1 and CDR2 from the germline V gene are LGHNA and YSLEER. The CDR3 totals 16 residues. CDR3 loop: CASSQGWGPQPDEQFF. The CDR3 DNA reads TGCGCCAGCAGCCAGGGGTGGGGACCCCAGCCCGATGAGCAGTTCTTC.

This clonotype was counted many times. The chain is built from TRBV25-1 and TRBJ2-3, with TRBD1 matching 8 bases. Germline values: CDR1 MGHDK, CDR2 SYGVNS. The CDR3 runs 16 residues. V shed 3 bases and J 4 bases; nucleotides not matched to a gene: 9. The CDR3 here is CASSDRGQGISDTQYF. Here the CDR3 DNA reads TGTGCCAGCAGTGACCGTGGACAGGGAATTTCAGATACGCAGTATTTT.

This clonotype has a count of ten or more. CDR3 sequence: CASSHGQYNEQFF. The CDR3 DNA is TGTGCCAGCTCACACGGACAGTACAATGAGCAGTTCTTC. The gene calls are TRBV18 and TRBJ2-1; TRBD1 might be the D (6 bases). V gave up 4 bases and J gave up 4 bases, with 8 bases separating them. CDR3 length equals 13 residues. CDR1 and CDR2 (germline): KGHSH, LQKENI.

This clonotype was counted ten times or more. The V call is TRBV20-1, the J call TRBJ2-2, with no clear D. Trimming cost V 2 bases and J 5 bases, with 9 bases left between them. Per the germline V gene, CDR1 is DFQATT and CDR2 is SNEGSKA (reference sequence). CDR3 length: 13 residues. In nucleotides, the CDR3 is TGCAGTGCTAGAAGTCCGGAGACCGGGGAGCTGTTTTTT. Translation: CSARSPETGELFF.

This clonotype was picked up many times. V and J are TRBV12-3 or TRBV12-4 and TRBJ1-6, with TRBD1 matching 12 bases. This CDR3 comprises 19 residues. V shed 6 bases and J 5 bases; nucleotides not matched to a gene: 14. The CDR3 DNA reads as TGTGCCAGCAGCCCTACCCGGGACAGGGGGCTAGGGCATAATTCACCCCTCCACTTT. It codes for CASSPTRDRGLGHNSPLHF.

This chain links TRBV5-4 with TRBJ2-1; D is uncertain. Between the trimmed V and J ends, which lost 0 bases and 0 bases, there was a span of 10 bases. Germline values: CDR1 SGHNT, CDR2 YYREEE (reference sequence). The CDR3 is 16 residues long. In DNA form, the CDR3 reads TGTGCCAGCAGCTTGGGGTATGTCAGCTCCTACAATGAGCAGTTCTTC. This translates into CASSLGYVSSYNEQFF. Looking up the rest from reference TRBV5-4 and TRBJ2-1 gives the full variable domain: ETGVTQSPTHLIKTRGQQVTLRCSSQSGHNTVSWYQQALGQGPQFIFQYYREEENGRGNFPPRFSGLQFPNYSSELNVNALELDDSALYLCASSLGYVSSYNEQFFGPGTRLTVL.

The table lists this clonotype with many counts. The chain joins TRBV5-1 to TRBJ1-1; the D is unclear. The germline CDR1 and CDR2 sequences are SGHRS and YFSETQ. Trimming left V 0 bases short and J 2 bases short, with 8 bases between. This CDR3 spans 14 amino acids. DNA for the CDR3: TGCGCCAGCAGCTTGGACAGCCACAACACTGAAGCTTTCTTT. This encodes CASSLDSHNTEAFF.

This clonotype came up many times. The chain joins TRBV20-1 to TRBJ1-6; TRBD1 matches at 7 bases. Trimming took 6 bases from V and 3 from J; bases not matched to a gene: 8. Germline loops: CDR1 DFQATT, CDR2 SNEGSKA (reference sequence). This CDR3 is 15 amino acids long. CDR3 loop: CSATTGRLYNSPLHF. As DNA, the CDR3 is TGCAGTGCGACGACAGGGCGCCTCTATAATTCACCCCTCCACTTT.

This clonotype was seen ten or more times. This chain joins TRBV7-8 and TRBJ2-7, with TRBD2 identical over 8 bases. With 0 bases clipped from V and 0 bases from J, the junction kept 7 bases outside the gene matches. In germline, CDR1 is SGHVS, CDR2 FQNEAQ. CDR3 length equals 17 residues. CDR3 sequence (DNA): TGTGCCAGCAGCTTAGCTAGCGGGGCCCTTCCCTCCTACGAGCAGTACTTC. Protein: CASSLASGALPSYEQYF.

The chain is built from TRBV7-9 and TRBJ1-4; TRBD1 agrees at 8 bases. Looked up from germline, CDR1 is SEHNR and CDR2 is FQNEAQ (reference sequence). The ends lost 4 bases at V and 8 bases at J; junction bases unmatched: 9. The CDR3 consists of 15 residues. CDR3 coding DNA: TGTGCCAGCAGCTCGGCCCTTACAGGGGGAGAAAAACTGTTTTTT. Translation gives CASSSALTGGEKLFF.

This clonotype was counted ten times or more. The chain couples TRBV7-6 to TRBJ1-1; 8 bases fit TRBD1. Germline V gene lookup returns CDR1 SGHVS and CDR2 FNYEAQ. The length of the CDR3 is 14 residues. V gave up 4 bases and J gave up 5 bases; unmatched junction bases: 6. The CDR3 spells CASSSRGLGTEAFF. The CDR3 region has the DNA TGTGCCAGCAGCTCCAGGGGGCTGGGAACTGAAGCTTTCTTT. Looking up the rest from reference TRBV7-6 and TRBJ1-1 gives the full variable domain: GAGVSQSPRYKVTKRGQDVALRCDPISGHVSLYWYRQALGQGPEFLTYFNYEAQQDKSGLPNDRFSAERPEGSISTLTIQRTEQRDSAMYRCASSSRGLGTEAFFGQGTRLTVV.

This clonotype was observed many times. The V and J genes are TRBV5-1 and TRBJ1-1; D unresolved. Germline lookup yields CDR1 SGHRS and CDR2 YFSETQ. CDR3 length: 14 residues. Trimming left V 5 bases short and J 1 base short, with 12 bases between. The CDR3, as DNA: TGCGCCAGCAGTTGGTTCGACTCGAACACTGAAGCTTTCTTT. The encoded protein is CASSWFDSNTEAFF.

The sample holds many counts of this clonotype. The rearrangement links TRBV12-3 or TRBV12-4 to TRBJ2-2, with D perhaps being TRBD1 or TRBD2 (5 bases each). V lost 8 bases and J lost 5, with 18 bases in between. The CDR3 extends over 15 amino acids. CDR3 loop: CASALQGEGTGELFF. CDR3 sequence (DNA): TGTGCCAGCGCCCTTCAGGGAGAGGGGACCGGGGAGCTGTTTTTT.

Many counts were recorded for this clonotype. V gene TRBV24-1 combines with J gene TRBJ1-2; possible D gene TRBD1, 5 bases. V was trimmed by 4 bases and J by 1 base, leaving 9 bases between them. The CDR3 length is 14 residues. CDR1 and CDR2 (germline): KGHDR, SFDVKD. The CDR3, as DNA: TGTGCCACCAGTGACCAGCAGGGTAACTATGGCTACACCTTC. It codes for CATSDQQGNYGYTF.

This clonotype was seen only a few times. The chain joins TRBV29-1 to TRBJ1-1, with 9 bases aligning to TRBD1. Germline lookup yields CDR1 SQVTM and CDR2 ANQGSEA. This CDR3 region has 14 residues. The ends lost 5 bases at V and 3 bases at J; junction bases unmatched: 7. CDR3 nucleotides: TGCAGCGTTCCCCGGGGACAGGGCCACACTGAAGCTTTCTTT. The encoded protein is CSVPRGQGHTEAFF.

Only a few counts were recorded for this clonotype. Here the CDR3 reads CASRGWFPNTGELFF. CDR3 nucleotide sequence: TGTGCCAGCCGCGGGTGGTTCCCGAACACCGGGGAGCTGTTTTTT. The J gene is TRBJ2-2, the V gene TRBV7-9; TRBD2 is a possible D gene (5 bases). The CDR3 consists of 15 residues. Germline V gene lookup returns CDR1 SEHNR and CDR2 FQNEAQ (reference sequence). Trimming took off 8 bases at V and 0 bases at J, with 13 bases between the two ends. The whole variable domain, filled in from reference TRBV7-9 and TRBJ2-2, reads DTGVSQNPRHKITKRGQNVTFRCDPISEHNRLYWYRQTLGQGPEFLTYFQNEAQLEKSRLLSDRFSAERPKGSFSTLEIQRTEQGDSAMYLCASRGWFPNTGELFFGEGSRLTVL.

This clonotype came up many times. The chain uses TRBV5-1 and TRBJ2-5, with D perhaps matching TRBD1 (6 bases). CDR3 length: 15 residues. Between the trimmed V and J ends, which lost 2 bases and 3 bases, there was a span of 14 bases. The V gene's germline CDR1 is SGHRS and CDR2 YFSETQ. The CDR3 DNA follows: TGCGCCAGCAGCTTACGGGACACAAGAGAAGAGACCCAGTACTTC. Encoded protein: CASSLRDTREETQYF.

By share of the sample, this clonotype is medium-sized. The genes are TRBV20-1 and TRBJ1-1; 8 bases fit TRBD1. Germline CDR1 is DFQATT and CDR2 is SNEGSKA (reference sequence). V gave up 6 bases and J gave up 4 bases; unmatched junction bases: 13. This CDR3 region has 15 residues. This CDR3 reads CSATRTGLISTEAFF. CDR3 nucleotide sequence: TGCAGTGCAACCCGGACAGGGTTGATAAGCACTGAAGCTTTCTTT.

This clonotype was counted at least ten times. The junction shows a germline mismatch at one end, possibly a read error. The J gene is TRBJ1-4, the V gene TRBV12-3 or TRBV12-4; D gene ambiguous. CDR3 length: 18 amino acids. Written as DNA, the CDR3 is TGTGCCATCAGTTTAGTTCGGATTGCGGGAAACCCTAATGAAAAACTGTTTTTT. Translating gives CAISLVRIAGNPNEKLFF.

This clonotype was detected a few times. V usage is TRBV30 and J usage is TRBJ2-3; possibly TRBD1 for D (5 bases). Germline V gene data show CDR1 as GTSNPN and CDR2 as SVGIG (reference sequence). This CDR3 is built from 12 residues. CDR3 nucleotides: TGTGCTAGGGGCCGGTCGGGAGATACGCAGTATTTT. This encodes CARGRSGDTQYF.

J is TRBJ1-3 and V is TRBV29-1, with 7 bases lining up with TRBD1. V was clipped by 7 bases and J by 9 bases; unmatched bases: 12. The CDR3 sequence is 13 residues long. Germline CDR1 is SQVTM and CDR2 is ANQGSEA. Here the CDR3 reads CSAGEGGSSTIYF. In DNA, the CDR3 is TGCAGCGCCGGGGAAGGGGGCTCCTCCACCATATATTTT.